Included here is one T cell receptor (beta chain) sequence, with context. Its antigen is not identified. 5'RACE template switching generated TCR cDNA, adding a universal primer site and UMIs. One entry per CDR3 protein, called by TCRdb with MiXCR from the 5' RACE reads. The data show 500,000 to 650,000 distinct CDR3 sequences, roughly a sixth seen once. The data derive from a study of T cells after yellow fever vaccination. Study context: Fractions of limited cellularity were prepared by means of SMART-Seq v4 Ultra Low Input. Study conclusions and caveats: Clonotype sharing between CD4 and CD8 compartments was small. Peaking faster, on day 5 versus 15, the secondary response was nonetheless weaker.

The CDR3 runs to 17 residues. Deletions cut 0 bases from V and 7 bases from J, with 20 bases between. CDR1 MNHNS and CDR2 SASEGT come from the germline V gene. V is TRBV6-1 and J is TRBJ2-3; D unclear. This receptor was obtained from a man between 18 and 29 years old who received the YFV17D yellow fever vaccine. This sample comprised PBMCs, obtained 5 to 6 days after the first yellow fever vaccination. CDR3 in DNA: TGTGCCAGCAGTGAAGCGTTACACACCTCGGTGGCACATACGCAGTATTTT. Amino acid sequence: CASSEALHTSVAHTQYF.